This T cell receptor beta chain stems from a study of Ad26.COV2.S vaccination and SARS-CoV-2 variants. Clones were sequenced by immunoSEQ multiplex PCR, and TCRdb holds only the in-frame ones, with some missing. The sample yields about 400,000 clones, around 89% seen once. Treatment here: about 20 received Ad26.COV2.S at low or high dose, single or two shots; a few received placebo; per-sample allocation not given. The samples date from day 63 after the first vaccine or placebo injection. From germline, CDR1 is SGHTA and CDR2 FQGNSA. Trimming removed 5 bases from V and 4 bases from J, with 11 bases in between. This CDR3 is 13 amino acids long.

The specimen was peripheral blood, collected in a trial of Ad26.COV2.S vaccine versus placebo. The chain has TRBV7-2 and TRBJ1-1, with a possible D match to TRBD1 (5 bases). This receptor was obtained from a person aged 18-60 years who received the Ad26.COV2.S COVID-19 vaccine or a placebo. This CDR3 reads CASSPARGTEAFF. In DNA, the CDR3 is TGTGCCAGCAGCCCGGCAAGGGGCACTGAAGCTTTCTTT.